This T cell receptor beta chain was profiled in a study of T cells in Graves' hyperthyroidism and ophthalmopathy. Patients counted as stable if ophthalmopathy did not develop within 18 months. As for this clonotype: Its specificity is unknown.

The study's findings and limits: Ophthalmopathy prediction by the model preceded onset by a median about 6.8 months.

Researchers amplified the TCR beta CDR3 regions from RNA transcripts. A set of HTBI primers served as the primers for a first-round RT-PCR of the TCR CDR3. TCRdb passed the multiplex PCR reads through MiXCR, listing each CDR3 protein once. The table includes 300,000 to 450,000 distinct CDR3 sequences, more than 13% detected once. This CDR3 contains 16 residues. Trimming took 3 bases from V and 2 from J; bases not matched to a gene: 7. The germline V gene has CDR1 SGHRS and CDR2 YFSETQ. The sequence was obtained from a woman between 25 and 40 years old with Graves' hyperthyroidism. The sample was blood. This chain uses TRBV5-1 with TRBJ1-2, with 10 bases identical to TRBD1. CDR3 nucleotide sequence: TGCGCCAGCAGCTCCTCCGGGACAGGGGTCAACTATGGCTACACCTTC. Protein: CASSSSGTGVNYGYTF.